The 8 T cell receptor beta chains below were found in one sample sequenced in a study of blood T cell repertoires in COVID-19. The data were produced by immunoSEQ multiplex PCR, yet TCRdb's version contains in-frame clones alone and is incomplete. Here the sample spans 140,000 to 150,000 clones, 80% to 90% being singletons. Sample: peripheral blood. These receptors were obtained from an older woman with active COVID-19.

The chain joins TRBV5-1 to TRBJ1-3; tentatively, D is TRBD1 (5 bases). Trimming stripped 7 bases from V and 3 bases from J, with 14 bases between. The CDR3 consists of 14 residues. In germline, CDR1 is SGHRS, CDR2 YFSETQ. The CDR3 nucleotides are TGCGCCAGCCGCGTCGGGGGAGGTGGAAACACCATATATTTT. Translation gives CASRVGGGGNTIYF.

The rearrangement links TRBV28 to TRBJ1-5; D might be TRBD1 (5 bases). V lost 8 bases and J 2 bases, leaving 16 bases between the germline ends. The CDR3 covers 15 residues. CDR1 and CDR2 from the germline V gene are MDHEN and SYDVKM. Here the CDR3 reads CASLRRGSGNQPQHF. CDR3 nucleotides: TGTGCCAGCTTGAGGAGGGGATCGGGCAATCAGCCCCAGCATTTT.

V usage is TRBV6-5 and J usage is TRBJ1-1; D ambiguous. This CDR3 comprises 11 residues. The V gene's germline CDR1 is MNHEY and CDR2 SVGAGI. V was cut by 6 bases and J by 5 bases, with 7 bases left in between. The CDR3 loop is CASRGRTEAFF. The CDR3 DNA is TGTGCCAGCAGAGGGAGAACTGAAGCTTTCTTT.

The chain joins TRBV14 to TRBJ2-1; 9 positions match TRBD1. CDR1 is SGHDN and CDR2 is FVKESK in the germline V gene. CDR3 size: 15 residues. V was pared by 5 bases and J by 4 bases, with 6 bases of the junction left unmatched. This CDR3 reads CASSSGTGWYNEQFF. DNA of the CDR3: TGTGCCAGCAGCTCGGGGACAGGGTGGTACAATGAGCAGTTCTTC.

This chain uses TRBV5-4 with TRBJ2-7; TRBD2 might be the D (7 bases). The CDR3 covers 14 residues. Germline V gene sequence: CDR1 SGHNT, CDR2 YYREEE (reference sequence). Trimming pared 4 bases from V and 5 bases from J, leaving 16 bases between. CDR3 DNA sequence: TGTGCCAGCAGCAGGGGGGGCGGGATAGACGAGCAGTACTTC. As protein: CASSRGGGIDEQYF.

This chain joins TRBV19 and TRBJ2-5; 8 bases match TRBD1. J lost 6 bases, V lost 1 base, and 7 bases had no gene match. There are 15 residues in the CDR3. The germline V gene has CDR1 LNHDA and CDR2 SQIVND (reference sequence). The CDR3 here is CASSIGGQGRQTQYF. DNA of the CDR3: TGTGCCAGTAGTATAGGTGGACAGGGTCGGCAGACCCAGTACTTC.

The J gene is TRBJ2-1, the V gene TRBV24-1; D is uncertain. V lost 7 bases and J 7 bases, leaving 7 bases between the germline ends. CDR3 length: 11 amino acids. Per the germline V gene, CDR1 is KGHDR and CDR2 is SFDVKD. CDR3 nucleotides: TGTGCCACCAGCTTTATTAATGAGCAGTTCTTC. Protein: CATSFINEQFF.

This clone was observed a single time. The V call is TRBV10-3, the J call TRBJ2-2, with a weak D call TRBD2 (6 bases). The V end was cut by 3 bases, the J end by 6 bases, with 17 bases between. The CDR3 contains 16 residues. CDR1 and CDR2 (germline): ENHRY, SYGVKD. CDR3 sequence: CAISDAVGRGAGELFF. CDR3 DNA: TGTGCCATCAGTGACGCAGTCGGGAGAGGTGCCGGGGAGCTGTTTTTT.